Below, 15 T cell receptor beta chains from the same sample are listed, as sequenced in a study of regulatory T cells in long-lasting Graves disease (dated by TCRdb to the early 2020s). The library was made by multiplex PCR. TCRdb lists the instrument as Illumina HiSeq 4000. CDR3 regions were amplified by Arm-PCR with iRepertoire HTBI primers to construct TCR beta libraries. Through fastp at Q25 and MiXCR, TCRdb rebuilt clones from the public reads, retaining in-frame beta chains. Each CDR3 protein gets just one entry, which takes the most common genes and DNA from the rows behind it. The sample includes 350,000 to 450,000 distinct CDR3 sequences, with 14% to 15% observed a single time. About 7.8% of the sample rests with the top ten. The time point label of this sample denotes: newly diagnosed GD, antithyroid drugs for less than 3 months. For both TCR sequencing and RNA sequencing, RNA was extracted from PBMCs in TRIzol.

The data also belong to a second study, concerning T cells in Graves' hyperthyroidism and ophthalmopathy.

The sequencing here drew on peripheral blood mononuclear cells (PBMCs), taken at new diagnosis, from a patient treated with antithyroid drugs. The receptors derive from a woman aged 40 to 50 with Graves disease. Donor details come from another sample of the same person, matched by shared clones.

This sequence joins TRBV5-5 and TRBJ1-5; D gene uncertain. There are 13 residues in the CDR3. Germline assignment: CDR1 SGHKS and CDR2 YYEKEE (reference sequence). Trimming left V 4 bases short and J 8 bases short, with 13 bases between. The DNA of the CDR3 is TGTGCCAGCAGCCGGAGGGTCGGTGAGCCCCAGCATTTT. Translated, it gives CASSRRVGEPQHF. Full variable domain (rest looked up from reference TRBV5-5 and TRBJ1-5): DAGVTQSPTHLIKTRGQQVTLRCSPISGHKSVSWYQQVLGQGPQFIFQYYEKEERGRGNFPDRFSARQFPNYSSELNVNALLLGDSALYLCASSRRVGEPQHFGDGTRLSIL.

This clonotype was seen ten or more times. The chain couples TRBV28 to TRBJ2-1; D gene ambiguous. The germline gives CDR1 MDHEN, CDR2 SYDVKM. The V and J ends lost 7 bases and 0 bases respectively, with 10 bases between them. The CDR3 has 14 amino acids. The CDR3 loop is CASKEYSSYNEQFF. CDR3 DNA: TGTGCCAGCAAGGAGTACTCCTCCTACAATGAGCAGTTCTTC.

The J gene is TRBJ2-1, the V gene TRBV11-2; D unresolved. The length of the CDR3 is 15 residues. V was shortened by 7 bases and J by 0 bases, with 13 bases between the two germline ends. Per the germline V gene, CDR1 is SGHAT and CDR2 is FQNNGV. Here the CDR3 reads CASTLSPISYNEQFF. For the CDR3, the DNA is TGTGCCAGCACCCTTAGCCCTATCTCCTACAATGAGCAGTTCTTC.

This clonotype was detected many times. The V gene is TRBV19, the J gene TRBJ2-5; D is undetermined. With 5 bases removed from V and 5 bases from J, the gap between germline ends came to 15 bases. In germline, CDR1 is LNHDA, CDR2 SQIVND (reference sequence). The CDR3 covers 14 residues. The CDR3 DNA reads as TGTGCCAGTAGTCCTGGAGCCCCTTGGGAGACCCAGTACTTC. Protein: CASSPGAPWETQYF.

This clonotype was seen repeatedly, ten times or more. The V call is TRBV2, the J call TRBJ1-4, with 10 bases identical to TRBD1. The CDR3 extends over 17 amino acids. Germline assignment: CDR1 SNHLY and CDR2 FYNNEI. V was clipped by 6 bases and J by 7 bases; unmatched bases: 14. CDR3 in amino acids: CASRHPGQGNKGEKLFF. The CDR3 coding sequence is TGTGCCAGCAGACACCCGGGACAGGGGAACAAAGGTGAAAAACTGTTTTTT. Using reference TRBV2 and TRBJ1-4 for the parts outside the CDR3, the full variable domain is EPEVTQTPSHQVTQMGQEVILRCVPISNHLYFYWYRQILGQKVEFLVSFYNNEISEKSEIFDDQFSVERPDGSNFTLKIRSTKLEDSAMYFCASRHPGQGNKGEKLFFGSGTQLSVL.

This clonotype was recorded at least ten times. The chain couples TRBV6-2 or TRBV6-3 to TRBJ2-3, with TRBD2 as a possible D gene (5 bases). This CDR3 contains 15 residues. Germline loops: CDR1 MNHEY, CDR2 SVGEGT. Trimming removed 10 bases from V and 4 bases from J, with 21 bases in between. This CDR3 reads CATNAGLVVADTQYF. The CDR3 nucleotides are TGTGCCACCAACGCGGGCCTGGTTGTGGCAGATACGCAGTATTTT.

The chain employs TRBV6-4 and TRBJ2-1; D unresolved. Trimming removed 9 bases at V and 3 bases at J, with 15 bases between. This CDR3 comprises 14 residues. CDR1 is MRHNA and CDR2 is SNTAGT in the germline V gene. The CDR3 DNA reads TGTGCCAGTTCGCAGGAGAGCAACTACAATGAGCAGTTCTTC. Residues: CASSQESNYNEQFF.

This clonotype was observed at least ten times. J is TRBJ2-1 and V is TRBV20-1, with 9 positions matching TRBD2. The trim removed 1 base at V and 1 base at J, leaving 8 bases unmatched. Germline V gene data show CDR1 as DFQATT and CDR2 as SNEGSKA (reference sequence). The CDR3 spans 17 residues. As DNA, the CDR3 is TGCAGTGCTAGAGGGGGCCTAGCGGGATATTCCTACAATGAGCAGTTCTTC. This gives the protein CSARGGLAGYSYNEQFF.

This clonotype came up many times. The CDR3 protein is CASRIAGDNYNEQFF. The CDR3 DNA follows: TGTGCCAGCAGAATAGCGGGAGATAACTACAATGAGCAGTTCTTC. This chain connects TRBV28 to TRBJ2-1; 9 bases are shared with TRBD2. The V and J ends lost 6 bases and 3 bases, in that order; junction bases with no gene match: 6. The CDR3 loop spans 15 amino acids. Germline loops: CDR1 MDHEN, CDR2 SYDVKM. Full variable domain (rest looked up from reference TRBV28 and TRBJ2-1): DVKVTQSSRYLVKRTGEKVFLECVQDMDHENMFWYRQDPGLGLRLIYFSYDVKMKEKGDIPEGYSVSREKKERFSLILESASTNQTSMYLCASRIAGDNYNEQFFGPGTRLTVL.

The rearrangement uses TRBV6-2 or TRBV6-3 and TRBJ2-4; 9 nucleotides agree with TRBD2. This CDR3 has 15 residues. Per germline, CDR1 MNHEY and CDR2 SVGEGT. The V segment lost 7 bases and the J segment 6 bases; nucleotides outside the gene matches: 10. The chain's CDR3 is CASKVAGEYGNIQYF. CDR3 coding DNA: TGTGCCAGCAAGGTAGCGGGAGAATACGGAAACATTCAGTACTTC.

This clonotype was counted a few times. This chain uses TRBV5-1 with TRBJ2-1; possibly TRBD1 for D (5 bases). Trimming stripped 0 bases from V and 4 bases from J, with 11 bases between. This CDR3 contains 15 residues. CDR1 is SGHRS and CDR2 is YFSETQ in the germline V gene. The CDR3 region is CASSLEATEYNEQFF. The CDR3 coding sequence is TGCGCCAGCAGCTTGGAGGCGACAGAATACAATGAGCAGTTCTTC.

This clonotype was seen a handful of times. CDR3 in amino acids: CASSSGGFPNQETQYF. The CDR3 DNA reads TGTGCCAGCAGCTCGGGTGGTTTCCCTAACCAAGAGACCCAGTACTTC. The chain is built from TRBV11-3 and TRBJ2-5, with D hard to call. CDR1 and CDR2 from the germline V gene are SGHNT and YENEEA. The CDR3 spans 16 residues. V dropped 4 bases and J dropped 0 bases, with 15 bases sitting between them.

The table lists this clonotype with many counts. The V and J genes are TRBV13 and TRBJ2-5; TRBD1 aligns across 9 bases. The J call may be wrong; the DNA end is better matched by TRBJ2-1. This CDR3 contains 15 residues. Germline values: CDR1 PRHDT, CDR2 FYEKMQ (reference sequence). The chain's CDR3 is CASSLEGQGNNEQFF. CDR3 bases: TGTGCCAGCAGCTTAGAGGGACAGGGTAACAATGAGCAGTTCTTC.

In DNA form, the CDR3 reads TGTGCCAGCAGTCCCGGGACAGGGGTAACCAATGAGCAGTTCTTC. Amino acid sequence: CASSPGTGVTNEQFF. V usage is TRBV6-2 or TRBV6-3 and J usage is TRBJ2-1; 10 nucleotides line up with TRBD1. Germline loops: CDR1 MNHEY, CDR2 SVGEGT. V shed 5 bases, J shed 6 bases, and the junction held 7 bases outside the gene matches. The CDR3 runs to 15 residues.

The sample holds many counts of this clonotype. This chain joins TRBV27 and TRBJ2-2, with 7 positions matching TRBD2. From germline, CDR1 is MNHEY and CDR2 SMNVEV (reference sequence). This CDR3 has 16 residues. J lost 7 bases, V lost 5 bases, and 13 bases had no gene match. The DNA for the CDR3 is TGTGCCAGCAGTCACCAGCGGGACCACCGGGGCGGGGAGCTGTTTTTT. Encoded protein: CASSHQRDHRGGELFF.